This TCR beta chain was observed in a study of circulating CD8 cells and anti-PD-1 response in melanoma. V lost 5 bases, J lost 0 bases, and 6 bases lay in between. There are 13 residues in the CDR3. Using approximately 14 ng of total RNA, TCR libraries were made with the QIAseq Immune Repertoire TCR panel. TCRdb recomputed calls from the reads with MiXCR, one row per CDR3 protein. The sample lists under 550 distinct CDR3 sequences; around 5% were seen once. Sorting of live CD3+CD8+TCRalphabeta+ cells by PD-1 and/or TIGIT gave four subsets. This clonotype is judged medium-sized. The sequenced sample was CD8+ T cells from PBMCs, obtained at baseline or after one month of anti-PD-1 therapy (not recorded which). This sequence joins TRBV12-3 or TRBV12-4 and TRBJ2-3; D ambiguous. This TCR came from a human donor with melanoma. Here the CDR3 reads CASSPESTDTQYF. The CDR3 coding sequence is TGTGCCAGCAGTCCAGAGAGCACAGATACGCAGTATTTT.